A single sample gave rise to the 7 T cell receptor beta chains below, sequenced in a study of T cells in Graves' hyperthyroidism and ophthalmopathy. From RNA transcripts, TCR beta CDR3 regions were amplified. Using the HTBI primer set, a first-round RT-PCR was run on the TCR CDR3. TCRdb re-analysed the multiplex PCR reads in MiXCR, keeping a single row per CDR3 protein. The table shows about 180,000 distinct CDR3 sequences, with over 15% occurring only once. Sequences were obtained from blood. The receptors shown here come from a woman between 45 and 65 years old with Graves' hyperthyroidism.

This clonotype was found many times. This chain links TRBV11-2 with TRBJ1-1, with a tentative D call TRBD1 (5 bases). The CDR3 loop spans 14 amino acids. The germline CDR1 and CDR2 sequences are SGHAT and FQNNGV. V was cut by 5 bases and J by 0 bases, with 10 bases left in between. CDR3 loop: CASSATVLNTEAFF. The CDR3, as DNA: TGTGCCAGCAGCGCGACAGTACTGAACACTGAAGCTTTCTTT.

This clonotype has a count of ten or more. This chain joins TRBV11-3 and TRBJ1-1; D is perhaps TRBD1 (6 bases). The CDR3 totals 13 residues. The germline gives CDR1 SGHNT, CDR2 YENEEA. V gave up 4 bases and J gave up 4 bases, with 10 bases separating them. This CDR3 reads CASSSGESTEAFF. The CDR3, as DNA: TGTGCCAGCAGCTCAGGGGAAAGCACTGAAGCTTTCTTT.

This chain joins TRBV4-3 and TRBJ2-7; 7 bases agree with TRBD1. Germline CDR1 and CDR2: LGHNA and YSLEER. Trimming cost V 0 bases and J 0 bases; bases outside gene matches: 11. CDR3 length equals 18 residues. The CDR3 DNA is TGCGCCAGCAGCCAAGATCGTTTCGGGACAGAGGGCTCCTACGAGCAGTACTTC. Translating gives CASSQDRFGTEGSYEQYF.

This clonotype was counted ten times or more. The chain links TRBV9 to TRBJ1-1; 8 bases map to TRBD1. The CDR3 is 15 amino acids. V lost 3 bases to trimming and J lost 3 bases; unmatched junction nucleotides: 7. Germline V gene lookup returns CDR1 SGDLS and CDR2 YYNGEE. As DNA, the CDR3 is TGTGCCAGCAGCGAGTCAGGGGGCGCGGACACTGAAGCTTTCTTT. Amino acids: CASSESGGADTEAFF. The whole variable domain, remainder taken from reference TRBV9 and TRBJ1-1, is DSGVTQTPKHLITATGQRVTLRCSPRSGDLSVYWYQQSLDQGLQFLIQYYNGEERAKGNILERFSAQQFPDLHSELNLSSLELGDSALYFCASSESGGADTEAFFGQGTRLTVV.

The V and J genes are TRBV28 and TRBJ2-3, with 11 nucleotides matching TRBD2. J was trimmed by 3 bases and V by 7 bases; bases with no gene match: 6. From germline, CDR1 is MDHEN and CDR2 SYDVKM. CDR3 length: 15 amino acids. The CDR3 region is CASKTLAGGTDTQYF. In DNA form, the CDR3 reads TGTGCCAGCAAAACCTTAGCGGGAGGGACAGATACGCAGTATTTT.

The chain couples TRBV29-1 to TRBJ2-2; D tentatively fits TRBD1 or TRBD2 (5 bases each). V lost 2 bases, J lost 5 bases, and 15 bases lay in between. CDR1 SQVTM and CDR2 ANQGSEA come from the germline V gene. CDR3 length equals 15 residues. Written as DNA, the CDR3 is TGCAGCGTTGAAATATTGGGGACGGGAACCGGGGAGCTGTTTTTT. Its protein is CSVEILGTGTGELFF.

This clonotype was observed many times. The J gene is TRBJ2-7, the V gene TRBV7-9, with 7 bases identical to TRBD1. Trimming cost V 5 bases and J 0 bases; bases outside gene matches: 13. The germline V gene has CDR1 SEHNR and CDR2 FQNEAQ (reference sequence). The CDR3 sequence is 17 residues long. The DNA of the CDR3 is TGTGCCAGCAGCCCGAGAATGACAGGGAAGGACTCCTACGAGCAGTACTTC. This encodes CASSPRMTGKDSYEQYF.